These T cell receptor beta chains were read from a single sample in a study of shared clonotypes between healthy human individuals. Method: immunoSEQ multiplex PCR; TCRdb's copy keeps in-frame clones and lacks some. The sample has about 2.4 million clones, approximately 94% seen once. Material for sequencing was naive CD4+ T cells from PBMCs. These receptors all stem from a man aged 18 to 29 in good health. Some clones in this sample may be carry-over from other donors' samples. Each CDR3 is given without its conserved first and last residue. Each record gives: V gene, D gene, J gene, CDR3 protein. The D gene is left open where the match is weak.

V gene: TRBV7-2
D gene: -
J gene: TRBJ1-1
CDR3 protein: ASSLYNTEAF

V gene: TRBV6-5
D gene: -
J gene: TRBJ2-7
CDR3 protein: ASSYSTFYEQY

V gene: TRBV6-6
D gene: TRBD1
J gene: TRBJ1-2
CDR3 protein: ASRVEGAVNYGYT

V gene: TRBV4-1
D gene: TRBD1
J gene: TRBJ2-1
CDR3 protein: ASSQRLRLKQGGNEQF

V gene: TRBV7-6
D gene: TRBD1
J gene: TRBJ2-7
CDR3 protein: ASSIDRGPYEQY

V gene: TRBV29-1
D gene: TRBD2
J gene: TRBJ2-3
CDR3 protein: SVGGAGITDTQY

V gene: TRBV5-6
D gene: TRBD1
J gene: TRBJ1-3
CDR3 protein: ASSFDRVSGNTIY

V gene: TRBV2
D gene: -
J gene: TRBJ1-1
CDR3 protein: ASSEALNTEAF

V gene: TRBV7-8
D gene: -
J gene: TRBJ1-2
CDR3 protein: ASSLGDGVGSYT

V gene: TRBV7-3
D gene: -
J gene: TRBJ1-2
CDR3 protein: ASSPQTGYGYT

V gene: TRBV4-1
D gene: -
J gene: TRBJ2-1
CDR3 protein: ASSLLGLNYNEQF

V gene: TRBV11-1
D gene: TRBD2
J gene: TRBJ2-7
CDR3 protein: ASSTIAGGLPYEQY

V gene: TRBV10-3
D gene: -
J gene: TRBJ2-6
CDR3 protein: AITPGAGANVLT

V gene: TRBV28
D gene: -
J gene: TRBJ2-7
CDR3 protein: ASSFAGSSYEQY

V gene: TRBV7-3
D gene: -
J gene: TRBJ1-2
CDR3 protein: ASSQTGTLTPLGYT

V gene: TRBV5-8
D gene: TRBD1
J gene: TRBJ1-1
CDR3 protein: ASSLKGTGGVAF

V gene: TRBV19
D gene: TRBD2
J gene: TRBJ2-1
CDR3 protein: ASSSHYSGRFYNEQF

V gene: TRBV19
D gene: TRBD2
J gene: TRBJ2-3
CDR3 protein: ASSILAGGADTQY

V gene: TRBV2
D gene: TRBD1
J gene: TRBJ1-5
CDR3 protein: ASSTGTGVQPQH

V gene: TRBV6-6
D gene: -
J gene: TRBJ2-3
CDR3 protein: ASSYLGWTDTQY

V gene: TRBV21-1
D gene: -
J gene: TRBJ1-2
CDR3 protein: ASSARQKQGIPYGYT

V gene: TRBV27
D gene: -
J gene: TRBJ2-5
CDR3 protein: ASSIRALTSETQY

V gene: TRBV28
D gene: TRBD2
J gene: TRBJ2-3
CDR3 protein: ASSSAGAGGTSGQY

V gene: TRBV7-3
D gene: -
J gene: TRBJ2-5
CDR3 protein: ASSFIGETQY

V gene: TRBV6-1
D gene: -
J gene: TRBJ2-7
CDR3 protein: ASSLTIYEQY

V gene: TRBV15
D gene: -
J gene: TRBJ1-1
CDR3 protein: ATSRPDSLDTEAF